A selection of T cell receptor beta chains follows, all from one sample in a study of identical twins. TCRdb called the 5' RACE reads again in MiXCR, with one record for every CDR3 protein. Here the sample spans some 600,000 distinct CDR3 sequences, about 7.6% being singletons. The same data also went into a second study, on yellow fever vaccine responses in identical twins.

Sample: PBMCs. The receptors originated from a young woman in good health. Both conserved end residues are part of each CDR3. D genes are given only for firm matches. Clone size is not always given. Where it is, it says once, few, many or a class for expanded clones.

d_gene: TRBD1
v_gene: TRBV20-1
j_gene: TRBJ2-5
abundance: .
CDR3aa: CSAARGRRETQYF
CDR3nt: TGCAGTGCTGCTAGGGGGCGCAGGGAGACCCAGTACTTC

d_gene: .
v_gene: TRBV7-2
j_gene: TRBJ2-1
abundance: few
CDR3aa: CASSPWAGEQFF
CDR3nt: TGTGCCAGCAGCCCCTGGGCGGGTGAGCAGTTCTTC

d_gene: TRBD1
v_gene: TRBV20-1
j_gene: TRBJ1-3
abundance: few
CDR3aa: CSAKRTGGLLLSGNTIYF
CDR3nt: TGCAGTGCCAAACGGACAGGGGGCTTACTCCTCTCTGGAAACACCATATATTTT

d_gene: TRBD1
v_gene: TRBV7-8
j_gene: TRBJ1-2
abundance: many
CDR3aa: CASSDTGTGYGYTF
CDR3nt: TGTGCCAGCAGCGATACCGGGACAGGATATGGCTACACCTTC

d_gene: .
v_gene: TRBV3-1
j_gene: TRBJ1-5
abundance: few
CDR3aa: CASSQDRVYAPQHF
CDR3nt: TGTGCCAGCAGCCAAGATCGGGTGTACGCGCCCCAGCATTTT

d_gene: .
v_gene: TRBV18
j_gene: TRBJ1-5
abundance: few
CDR3aa: CASSLGRHRPQHF
CDR3nt: TGTGCCAGCTCGCTCGGACGGCATAGGCCCCAGCATTTT

d_gene: .
v_gene: TRBV28
j_gene: TRBJ2-3
abundance: many
CDR3aa: CASSFPVGLHRTDTQYF
CDR3nt: TGTGCCAGCAGTTTTCCGGTGGGGCTACACCGCACAGATACGCAGTATTTT

d_gene: .
v_gene: TRBV24-1
j_gene: TRBJ2-1
abundance: many
CDR3aa: CATSEAWVAGTDNEQFF
CDR3nt: TGTGCCACCAGTGAAGCTTGGGTTGCAGGGACGGACAATGAGCAGTTCTTC

d_gene: .
v_gene: TRBV12-3/TRBV12-4
j_gene: TRBJ1-4
abundance: many
CDR3aa: CASSYFLTETNEKLFF
CDR3nt: TGTGCCAGCAGTTATTTTTTGACAGAAACGAATGAAAAACTGTTTTTT

d_gene: .
v_gene: TRBV27
j_gene: TRBJ2-2
abundance: few
CDR3aa: CASSLSPQPRDTGELFF
CDR3nt: TGTGCCAGCAGTTTATCCCCCCAACCAAGGGACACCGGGGAGCTGTTTTTT

d_gene: TRBD2
v_gene: TRBV12-3/TRBV12-4
j_gene: TRBJ2-5
abundance: many
CDR3aa: CASSAGMSETQYF
CDR3nt: TGTGCCAGCTCAGCGGGGATGTCCGAGACCCAGTACTTC

d_gene: .
v_gene: TRBV4-2
j_gene: TRBJ2-2
abundance: few
CDR3aa: CASSHTTNTGELFF
CDR3nt: TGTGCCAGCAGCCACACGACGAACACCGGGGAGCTGTTTTTT

d_gene: TRBD2
v_gene: TRBV24-1
j_gene: TRBJ2-3
abundance: many
CDR3aa: CATSDFTSGSTDTQYF
CDR3nt: TGTGCCACCAGTGATTTTACTAGCGGGAGCACAGATACGCAGTATTTT

d_gene: TRBD2
v_gene: TRBV3-1
j_gene: TRBJ2-3
abundance: .
CDR3aa: CASSPPRWRGGSDTQYF
CDR3nt: TGTGCCAGCAGCCCCCCCAGGTGGCGGGGGGGTTCAGATACGCAGTATTTT

d_gene: TRBD2
v_gene: TRBV7-9
j_gene: TRBJ2-1
abundance: .
CDR3aa: CASWTATGGPSNEQFF
CDR3nt: TGTGCCAGCTGGACGGCGACGGGAGGGCCAAGCAATGAGCAGTTCTTC

d_gene: .
v_gene: TRBV7-9
j_gene: TRBJ2-4
abundance: .
CDR3aa: CASSQGRGRQYF
CDR3nt: TGTGCCAGCAGCCAAGGACGGGGACGGCAGTACTTC

d_gene: .
v_gene: TRBV28
j_gene: TRBJ2-7
abundance: .
CDR3aa: CASGAGSYEQYF
CDR3nt: TGTGCCAGCGGGGCCGGCTCCTACGAGCAGTACTTC

d_gene: TRBD1
v_gene: TRBV20-1
j_gene: TRBJ1-6
abundance: many
CDR3aa: CSACTGTGANSPLHF
CDR3nt: TGCAGTGCTTGTACCGGGACAGGGGCCAATTCACCCCTCCACTTT

d_gene: .
v_gene: TRBV5-1
j_gene: TRBJ1-1
abundance: few
CDR3aa: CASSLDSLSTEAFF
CDR3nt: TGCGCCAGCAGCTTGGACAGCCTTAGCACTGAAGCTTTCTTT

d_gene: TRBD1
v_gene: TRBV19
j_gene: TRBJ1-2
abundance: .
CDR3aa: CASSIALTGGDGYTF
CDR3nt: TGTGCCAGTAGTATAGCCCTAACAGGGGGCGATGGCTACACCTTC

d_gene: .
v_gene: TRBV11-1
j_gene: TRBJ2-5
abundance: many
CDR3aa: CASSYKGQGETQYF
CDR3nt: TGTGCCAGCAGCTATAAAGGCCAAGGAGAGACCCAGTACTTC

d_gene: TRBD2
v_gene: TRBV13
j_gene: TRBJ2-5
abundance: .
CDR3aa: CASSLTSGDHQETQYF
CDR3nt: TGTGCCAGCAGCTTGACTAGCGGGGACCACCAAGAGACCCAGTACTTC

d_gene: .
v_gene: TRBV4-2
j_gene: TRBJ1-2
abundance: many
CDR3aa: CASSQSGNYLLYGYTF
CDR3nt: TGTGCCAGCAGCCAATCGGGAAACTATTTACTCTATGGCTACACCTTC

d_gene: .
v_gene: TRBV11-2
j_gene: TRBJ2-3
abundance: .
CDR3aa: CASSFSRGASTDTQYF
CDR3nt: TGTGCCAGCAGCTTCTCTCGGGGGGCGAGCACAGATACGCAGTATTTT

d_gene: TRBD2
v_gene: TRBV5-1
j_gene: TRBJ2-1
abundance: many
CDR3aa: CASSLGLAGGKVDEQFF
CDR3nt: TGCGCCAGCAGCCTGGGACTAGCGGGAGGGAAGGTTGATGAGCAGTTCTTC

d_gene: TRBD1
v_gene: TRBV5-1
j_gene: TRBJ1-2
abundance: .
CDR3aa: CATPTGNGYTF
CDR3nt: TGCGCCACCCCGACAGGGAATGGCTACACCTTC

d_gene: TRBD1
v_gene: TRBV4-1
j_gene: TRBJ1-4
abundance: many
CDR3aa: CASSQSDRVGEKLFF
CDR3nt: TGCGCCAGCAGCCAATCTGACAGGGTCGGCGAAAAACTGTTTTTT

d_gene: .
v_gene: TRBV5-1
j_gene: TRBJ2-2
abundance: .
CDR3aa: CASSLGWRELFF
CDR3nt: TGCGCCAGCAGCTTGGGATGGAGGGAGCTGTTTTTT

d_gene: .
v_gene: TRBV7-2
j_gene: TRBJ2-7
abundance: many
CDR3aa: CASSLSDGLYEQYF
CDR3nt: TGTGCCAGCAGCTTATCCGACGGACTCTACGAGCAGTACTTC

d_gene: .
v_gene: TRBV5-6
j_gene: TRBJ1-1
abundance: few
CDR3aa: CASSPSLRGNTEAFF
CDR3nt: TGTGCCAGCAGCCCGAGTTTGAGGGGGAACACTGAAGCTTTCTTT

d_gene: .
v_gene: TRBV7-9
j_gene: TRBJ1-4
abundance: .
CDR3aa: CASSFQGSNEKLFF
CDR3nt: TGTGCCAGCAGCTTCCAGGGATCTAATGAAAAACTGTTTTTT

d_gene: .
v_gene: TRBV12-3/TRBV12-4
j_gene: TRBJ2-1
abundance: many
CDR3aa: CASTRGSSYNEQFF
CDR3nt: TGTGCCAGCACGAGGGGAAGCTCCTACAATGAGCAGTTCTTC

d_gene: .
v_gene: TRBV28
j_gene: TRBJ2-4
abundance: few
CDR3aa: CASSSRDIEKLAKNIQYF
CDR3nt: TGTGCCAGCAGTTCCCGGGACATAGAAAAACTAGCCAAAAACATTCAGTACTTC

d_gene: .
v_gene: TRBV13
j_gene: TRBJ2-7
abundance: few
CDR3aa: CASGGPGQGLGSYEQYF
CDR3nt: TGTGCCAGCGGGGGCCCGGGACAAGGTTTGGGTTCCTACGAGCAGTACTTC

d_gene: .
v_gene: TRBV20-1
j_gene: TRBJ1-4
abundance: few
CDR3aa: CSAREEVALFF
CDR3nt: TGCAGTGCTAGAGAGGAAGTGGCACTGTTTTTT

d_gene: TRBD2
v_gene: TRBV7-9
j_gene: TRBJ2-5
abundance: few
CDR3aa: CASSLGTSGLWGETQYF
CDR3nt: TGTGCCAGCAGCTTAGGAACTAGCGGACTATGGGGAGAGACCCAGTACTTC

d_gene: TRBD1
v_gene: TRBV7-2
j_gene: TRBJ2-1
abundance: few
CDR3aa: CASSQRQGSYNEQFF
CDR3nt: TGTGCCAGCAGCCAAAGACAGGGCTCCTACAATGAGCAGTTCTTC

d_gene: TRBD1
v_gene: TRBV12-3/TRBV12-4
j_gene: TRBJ1-5
abundance: many
CDR3aa: CASSPGDRALWSNQPQHF
CDR3nt: TGTGCCAGCAGCCCCGGGGACAGGGCTTTATGGAGCAATCAGCCCCAGCATTTT

d_gene: .
v_gene: TRBV29-1
j_gene: TRBJ2-1
abundance: .
CDR3aa: CSAEVGAYGGEQFF
CDR3nt: TGCAGCGCCGAGGTGGGGGCGTACGGTGGTGAGCAGTTCTTC

d_gene: .
v_gene: TRBV28
j_gene: TRBJ2-1
abundance: .
CDR3aa: CASKFSAGYNEQFF
CDR3nt: TGTGCCAGCAAGTTTTCAGCAGGGTACAATGAGCAGTTCTTC

d_gene: TRBD2
v_gene: TRBV5-1
j_gene: TRBJ2-7
abundance: many
CDR3aa: CASSLGTSGSIYEQYF
CDR3nt: TGCGCCAGCAGCTTAGGGACTAGCGGGAGCATCTACGAGCAGTACTTC

d_gene: TRBD2
v_gene: TRBV5-1
j_gene: TRBJ2-2
abundance: many
CDR3aa: CASSLELAVHTGELFF
CDR3nt: TGCGCCAGCAGCTTGGAACTAGCGGTTCACACCGGGGAGCTGTTTTTT

d_gene: .
v_gene: TRBV2
j_gene: TRBJ1-2
abundance: .
CDR3aa: CASSVSRLPMYGYTF
CDR3nt: TGTGCCAGCAGTGTTTCGAGACTCCCTATGTATGGCTACACCTTC